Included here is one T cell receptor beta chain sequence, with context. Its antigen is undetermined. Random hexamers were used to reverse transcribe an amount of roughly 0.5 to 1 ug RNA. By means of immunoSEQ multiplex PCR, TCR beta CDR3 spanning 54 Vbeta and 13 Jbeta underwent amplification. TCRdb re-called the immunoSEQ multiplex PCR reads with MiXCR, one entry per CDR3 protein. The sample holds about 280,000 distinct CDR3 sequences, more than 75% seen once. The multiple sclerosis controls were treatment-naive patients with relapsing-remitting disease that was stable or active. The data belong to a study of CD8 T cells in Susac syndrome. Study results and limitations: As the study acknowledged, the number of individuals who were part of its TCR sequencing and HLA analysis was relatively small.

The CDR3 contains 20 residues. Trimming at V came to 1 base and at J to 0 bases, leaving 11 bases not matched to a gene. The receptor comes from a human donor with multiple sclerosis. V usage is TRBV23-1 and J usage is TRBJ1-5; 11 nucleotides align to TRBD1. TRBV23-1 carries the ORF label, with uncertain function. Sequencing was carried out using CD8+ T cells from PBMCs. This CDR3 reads CASSQFGTGGRKHSNQPQHF. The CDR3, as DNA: TGCGCCAGCAGTCAATTCGGGACAGGGGGGAGAAAACATAGCAATCAGCCCCAGCATTTT.